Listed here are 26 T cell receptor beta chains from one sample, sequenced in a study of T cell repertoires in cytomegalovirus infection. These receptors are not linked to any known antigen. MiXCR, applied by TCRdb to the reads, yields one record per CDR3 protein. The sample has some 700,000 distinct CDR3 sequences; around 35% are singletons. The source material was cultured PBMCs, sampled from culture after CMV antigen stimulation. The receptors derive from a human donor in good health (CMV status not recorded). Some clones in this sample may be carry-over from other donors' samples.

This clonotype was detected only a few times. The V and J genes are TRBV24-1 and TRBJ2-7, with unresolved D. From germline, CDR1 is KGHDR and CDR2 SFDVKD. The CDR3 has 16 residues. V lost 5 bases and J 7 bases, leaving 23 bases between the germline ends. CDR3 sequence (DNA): TGTGCCACCAGTGGTACGACGGCTCGGCCGTTGGAAGAGCAGTACTTC. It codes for CATSGTTARPLEEQYF.

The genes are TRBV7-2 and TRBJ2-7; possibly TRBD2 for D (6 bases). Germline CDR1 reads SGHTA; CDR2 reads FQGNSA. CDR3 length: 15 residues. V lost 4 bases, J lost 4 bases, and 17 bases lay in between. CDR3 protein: CASSSVGRGIYEQYF. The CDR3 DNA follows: TGTGCCAGCAGCTCTGTGGGACGCGGGATATACGAGCAGTACTTC.

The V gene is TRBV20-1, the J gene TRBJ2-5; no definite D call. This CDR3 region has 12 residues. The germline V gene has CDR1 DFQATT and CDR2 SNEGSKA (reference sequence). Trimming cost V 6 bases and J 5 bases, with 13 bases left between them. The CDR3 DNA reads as TGCAGTGCGTACTCCCAAATGGAGACCCAGTACTTC. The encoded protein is CSAYSQMETQYF.

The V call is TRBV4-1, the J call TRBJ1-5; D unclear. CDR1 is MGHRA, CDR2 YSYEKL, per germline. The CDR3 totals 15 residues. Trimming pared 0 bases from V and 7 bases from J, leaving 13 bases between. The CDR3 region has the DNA TGCGCCAGCAGCCAAGATCTAGAGGGTTACCAGCCCCAGCATTTT. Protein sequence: CASSQDLEGYQPQHF.

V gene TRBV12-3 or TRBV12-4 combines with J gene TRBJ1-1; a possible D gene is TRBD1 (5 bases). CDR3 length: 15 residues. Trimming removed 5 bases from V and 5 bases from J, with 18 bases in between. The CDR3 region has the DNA TGTGCCAGCAGTCCACGGGATGGGGCTTGGACTGAAGCTTTCTTT. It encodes CASSPRDGAWTEAFF.

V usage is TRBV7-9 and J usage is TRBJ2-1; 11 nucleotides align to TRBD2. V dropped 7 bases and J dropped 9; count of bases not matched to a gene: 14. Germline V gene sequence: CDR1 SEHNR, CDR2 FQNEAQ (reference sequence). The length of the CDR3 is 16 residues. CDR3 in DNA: TGTGCCAGCAATAAACGGCTAGCGGGGGGTCTGTCTGAGCAGTTCTTC. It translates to CASNKRLAGGLSEQFF.

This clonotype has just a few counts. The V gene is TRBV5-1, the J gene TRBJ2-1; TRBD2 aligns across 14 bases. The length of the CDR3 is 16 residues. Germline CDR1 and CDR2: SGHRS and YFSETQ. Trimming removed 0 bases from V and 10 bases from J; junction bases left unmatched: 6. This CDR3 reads CASSLARTSGRYEQFF. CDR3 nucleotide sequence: TGCGCCAGCAGCTTGGCCCGGACTAGCGGGAGGTACGAGCAGTTCTTC.

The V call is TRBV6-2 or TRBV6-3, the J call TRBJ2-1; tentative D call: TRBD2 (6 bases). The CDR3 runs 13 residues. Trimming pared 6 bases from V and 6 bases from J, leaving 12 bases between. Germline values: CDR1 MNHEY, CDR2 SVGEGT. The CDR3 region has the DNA TGTGCCAGCAGGGGGGGAGTCACCAATGAGCAGTTCTTC. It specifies CASRGGVTNEQFF.

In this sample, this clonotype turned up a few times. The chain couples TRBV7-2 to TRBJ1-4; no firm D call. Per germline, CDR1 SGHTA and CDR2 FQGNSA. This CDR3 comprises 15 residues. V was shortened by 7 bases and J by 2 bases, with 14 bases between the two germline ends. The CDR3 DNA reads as TGTGCCAGCACCTTGACGGTAGTTACTAATGAAAAACTGTTTTTT. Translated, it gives CASTLTVVTNEKLFF.

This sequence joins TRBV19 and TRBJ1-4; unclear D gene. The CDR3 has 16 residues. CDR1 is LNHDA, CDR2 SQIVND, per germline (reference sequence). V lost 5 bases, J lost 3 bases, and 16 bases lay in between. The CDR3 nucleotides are TGTGCCAGTAGTCTGACCTTGGAAAGGTCTAATGAAAAACTGTTTTTT. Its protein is CASSLTLERSNEKLFF.

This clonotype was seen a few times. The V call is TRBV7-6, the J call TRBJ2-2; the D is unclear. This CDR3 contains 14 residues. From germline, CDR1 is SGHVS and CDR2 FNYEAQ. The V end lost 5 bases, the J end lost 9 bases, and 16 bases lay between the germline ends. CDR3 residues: CASSISDPYRELFF. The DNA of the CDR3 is TGTGCCAGCAGCATCTCGGACCCATACCGGGAGCTGTTTTTT.

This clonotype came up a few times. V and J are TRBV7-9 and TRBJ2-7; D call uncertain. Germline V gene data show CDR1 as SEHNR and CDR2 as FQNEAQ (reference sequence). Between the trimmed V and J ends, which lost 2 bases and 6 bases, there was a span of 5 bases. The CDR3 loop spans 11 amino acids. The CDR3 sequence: CASSLLVEQYF. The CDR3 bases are TGTGCCAGCAGCTTATTGGTCGAGCAGTACTTC.

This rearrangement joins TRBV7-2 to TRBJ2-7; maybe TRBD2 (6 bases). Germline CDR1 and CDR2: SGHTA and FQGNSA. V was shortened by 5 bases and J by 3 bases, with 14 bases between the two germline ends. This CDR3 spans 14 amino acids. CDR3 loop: CASSQAGSGYEQYF. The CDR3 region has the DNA TGTGCCAGCAGCCAAGCGGGTAGCGGCTACGAGCAGTACTTC.

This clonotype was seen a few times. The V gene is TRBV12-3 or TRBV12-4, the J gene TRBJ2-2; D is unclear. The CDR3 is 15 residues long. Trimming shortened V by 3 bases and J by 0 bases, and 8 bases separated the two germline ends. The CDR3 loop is CASSFRSANTGELFF. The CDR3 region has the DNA TGTGCCAGCAGTTTCAGGTCGGCGAACACCGGGGAGCTGTTTTTT.

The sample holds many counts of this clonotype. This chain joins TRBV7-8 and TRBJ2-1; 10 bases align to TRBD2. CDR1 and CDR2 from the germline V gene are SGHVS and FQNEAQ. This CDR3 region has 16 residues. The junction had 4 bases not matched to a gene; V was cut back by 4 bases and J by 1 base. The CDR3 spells CASSSNSGRSYNEQFF. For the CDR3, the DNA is TGTGCCAGCAGCTCCAATAGCGGGAGGTCCTACAATGAGCAGTTCTTC.

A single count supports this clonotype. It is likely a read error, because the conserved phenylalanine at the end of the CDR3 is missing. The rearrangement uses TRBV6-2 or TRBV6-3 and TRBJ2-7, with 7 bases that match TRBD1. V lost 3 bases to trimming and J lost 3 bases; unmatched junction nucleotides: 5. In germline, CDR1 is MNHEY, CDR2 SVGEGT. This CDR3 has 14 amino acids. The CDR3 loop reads CASSYYRDSYEQYL. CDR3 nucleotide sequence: TGTGCCAGCAGTTATTACCGGGACAGCTACGAGCAGTACTTA.

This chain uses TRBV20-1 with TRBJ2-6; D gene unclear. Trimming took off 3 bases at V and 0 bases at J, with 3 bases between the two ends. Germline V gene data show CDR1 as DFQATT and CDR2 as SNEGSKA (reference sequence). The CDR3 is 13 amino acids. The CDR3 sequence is CSASDSGANVLTF. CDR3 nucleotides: TGCAGTGCTAGCGACTCTGGGGCCAACGTCCTGACTTTC.

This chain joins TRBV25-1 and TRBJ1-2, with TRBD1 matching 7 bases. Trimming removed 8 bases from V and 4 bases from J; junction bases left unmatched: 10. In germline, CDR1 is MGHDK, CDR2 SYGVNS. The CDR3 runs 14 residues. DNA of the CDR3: TGTGCCAGCCGTAACAGGGGTGAGGGCTATGGCTACACCTTC. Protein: CASRNRGEGYGYTF.

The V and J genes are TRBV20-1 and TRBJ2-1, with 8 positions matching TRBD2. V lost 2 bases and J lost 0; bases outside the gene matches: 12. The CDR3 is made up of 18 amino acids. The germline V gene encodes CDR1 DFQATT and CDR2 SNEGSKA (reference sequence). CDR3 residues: CSARQSRGGSISYNEQFF. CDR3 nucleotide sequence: TGCAGTGCTAGACAATCACGCGGGGGGTCCATCTCCTACAATGAGCAGTTCTTC.

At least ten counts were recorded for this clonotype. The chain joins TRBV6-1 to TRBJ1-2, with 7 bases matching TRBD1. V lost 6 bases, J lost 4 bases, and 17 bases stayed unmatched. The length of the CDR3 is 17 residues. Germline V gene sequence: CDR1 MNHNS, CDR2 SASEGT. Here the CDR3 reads CASRAGTADGGGYGYTF. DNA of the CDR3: TGTGCCAGCAGAGCCGGGACAGCGGACGGGGGCGGCTATGGCTACACCTTC.

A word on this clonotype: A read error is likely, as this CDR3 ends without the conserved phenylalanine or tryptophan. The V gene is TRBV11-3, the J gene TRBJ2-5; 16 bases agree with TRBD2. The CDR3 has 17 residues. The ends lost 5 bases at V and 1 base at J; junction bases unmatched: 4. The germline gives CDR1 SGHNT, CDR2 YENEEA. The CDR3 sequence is CASSPGLAGGSQETQYY. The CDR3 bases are TGTGCCAGCAGCCCGGGACTAGCGGGAGGGTCCCAAGAGACCCAGTACTAC.

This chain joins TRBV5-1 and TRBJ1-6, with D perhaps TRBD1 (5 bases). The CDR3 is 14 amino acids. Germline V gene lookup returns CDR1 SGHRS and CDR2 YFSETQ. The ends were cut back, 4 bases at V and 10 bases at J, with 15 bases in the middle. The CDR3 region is CASSPGTPESPLHF. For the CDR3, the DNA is TGCGCCAGCAGCCCCGGGACCCCCGAGTCACCCCTCCACTTT.

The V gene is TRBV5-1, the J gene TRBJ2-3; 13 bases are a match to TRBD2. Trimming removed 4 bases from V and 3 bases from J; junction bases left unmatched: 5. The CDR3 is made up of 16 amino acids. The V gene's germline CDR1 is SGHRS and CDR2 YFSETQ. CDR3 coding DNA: TGCGCCAGCAGCCCGGGACTAGCGGGAATGACAGATACGCAGTATTTT. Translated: CASSPGLAGMTDTQYF.

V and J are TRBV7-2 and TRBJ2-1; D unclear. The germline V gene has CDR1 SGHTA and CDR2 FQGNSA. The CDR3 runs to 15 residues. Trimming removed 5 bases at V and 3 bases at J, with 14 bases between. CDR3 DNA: TGTGCCAGCAGCCCAGACCACGAAAACTACAATGAGCAGTTCTTC. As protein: CASSPDHENYNEQFF.

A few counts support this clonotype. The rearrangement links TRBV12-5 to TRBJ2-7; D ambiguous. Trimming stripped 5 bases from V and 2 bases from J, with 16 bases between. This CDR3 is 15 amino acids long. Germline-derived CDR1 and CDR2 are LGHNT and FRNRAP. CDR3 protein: CASGPYKDGTYEQYF. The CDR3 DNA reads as TGTGCTAGTGGTCCCTACAAGGACGGTACCTACGAGCAGTACTTC.

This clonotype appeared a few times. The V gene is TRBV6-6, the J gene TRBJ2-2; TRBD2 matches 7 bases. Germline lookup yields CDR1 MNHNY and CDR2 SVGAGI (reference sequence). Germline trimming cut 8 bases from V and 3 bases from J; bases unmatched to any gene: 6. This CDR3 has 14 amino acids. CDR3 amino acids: CASSQRGDTGELFF. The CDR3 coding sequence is TGTGCCAGCTCCCAGCGGGGAGACACCGGGGAGCTGTTTTTT.